This TCR beta chain was sequenced during a study of blood T cell repertoires in COVID-19. V shed 0 bases and J shed 7 bases, with 10 bases lying between them. Germline V gives CDR1 SGHRS, CDR2 YFSETQ. This CDR3 has 14 amino acids. This clone was counted a few times. Sequencing used immunoSEQ multiplex PCR; TCRdb keeps in-frame clones, though not all of them. The table shows 400,000 or so clones, with 80% to 90% occurring only once. The V and J genes are TRBV5-1 and TRBJ2-2, with D maybe TRBD2 (5 bases). Source material: PBMCs or T cells enriched from blood (not recorded which). This receptor was identified in a man in his forties or fifties in a cohort exposed to, infected with or recovered from COVID-19 (not recorded which). The CDR3 DNA is TGCGCCAGCAGCTTGGGGACCCGGGACGGGGAGCTGTTTTTT. As protein: CASSLGTRDGELFF.